These T cell receptor beta chains were read from a single sample in a study of cytomegalovirus exposure and HLA in healthy donors. Clones were read by immunoSEQ multiplex PCR, and TCRdb kept only the in-frame ones, dropping some. The repertoire holds around 150,000 clones, with roughly 84% as singletons. The sequenced sample was PBMCs. The receptors come from a man aged 30-40 years in good health and CMV-seropositive. Both conserved end residues are part of each CDR3. The D gene is left open where the match is weak. A row's size may be missing; if present it is once, few, many or a size class.

v_gene	d_gene	abundance	j_gene	CDR3nt	CDR3aa
TRBV11-3	NA	NA	TRBJ2-2	TGTGCCAGCAGCGGAGGGTCCACAAACACCGGGGAGCTGTTTTTT	CASSGGSTNTGELFF
TRBV28	TRBD2	NA	TRBJ2-3	TGTGCCAGCAGTTTCCAGCGGGGGGGAAGAGATACGCAGTATTTT	CASSFQRGGRDTQYF
TRBV15	NA	NA	TRBJ1-4	TGTGCCACCAGCAGAGAGGCCCGCTCAAATGAAAAACTGTTTTTT	CATSREARSNEKLFF
TRBV5-1	TRBD2	NA	TRBJ2-1	TGCGCCAGCAGCTTGGAATTGCGGGGGAACTACAATGAGCAGTTCTTC	CASSLELRGNYNEQFF
TRBV28	NA	NA	TRBJ2-7	TGTGCCAGCATAAACAGGGCTACCTACGAGCAGTACTTC	CASINRATYEQYF
TRBV6-5	NA	NA	TRBJ2-7	TGTGCCAGCAGTTACTCGAAGCAGGGGACCCACTACGAGCAGTACTTC	CASSYSKQGTHYEQYF
TRBV11-3	NA	NA	TRBJ2-1	TGTGCCAGCAGCGCCGGGACTGCAGGAGCTAAGCAGTTCTTC	CASSAGTAGAKQFF
TRBV7-6	NA	NA	TRBJ2-2	TGTGCCAGCAGCCCCGCCCCCGGGACAAACACCGGGGAGCTGTTTTTT	CASSPAPGTNTGELFF
TRBV11-2	NA	NA	TRBJ2-5	TGTGCCAGCAGCCAACGGGGGGCGGGGAAAGGAGAGACCCAGTACTTC	CASSQRGAGKGETQYF
TRBV7-9	NA	NA	TRBJ1-2	TGTGCCAGCAGCCCAGGAGGAGGATTCGGAGGCTACACCTTC	CASSPGGGFGGYTF
TRBV25-1	NA	NA	TRBJ1-1	TGTGCCAGCAGTGAATTGGCCCGAGGCTCCACTGAAGCTTTCTTT	CASSELARGSTEAFF
TRBV6-5	NA	NA	TRBJ2-5	TGTGCCAGCAGTTACGGGGCCGACTACCAAGAGACCCAGTACTTC	CASSYGADYQETQYF
TRBV27	TRBD2	NA	TRBJ2-7	TGTGCCAGCCGACTCACTCCAGCGGGAGGAGAGCAGTACTTC	CASRLTPAGGEQYF
TRBV7-3	TRBD2	once	TRBJ2-1	TGTGCCAGCAGCTCCGGGACTAGCGGGATGTCTGAGCAGTTCTTC	CASSSGTSGMSEQFF
TRBV2	TRBD1	NA	TRBJ1-5	TGTGCCAGCAGTGACCTGGACAGGGGGAATCAGCCCCAGCATTTT	CASSDLDRGNQPQHF
TRBV25-1	TRBD1	NA	TRBJ2-1	TGTGCCAGCAGTCCGCAAAGGACAGGGGATCGGAAGTTCTTC	CASSPQRTGDRKFF
TRBV10-3	TRBD1	NA	TRBJ1-2	TGTGCCGCCACCCAGGGTTCAGGGGGAGAGGGCTACACCTTC	CAATQGSGGEGYTF
TRBV6-5	TRBD2	NA	TRBJ2-5	TGTGCCAGCAGTTACGTGCTAGCGGGAGGAAGGGCGACCCAGTACTTC	CASSYVLAGGRATQYF
TRBV18	NA	NA	TRBJ2-1	TGTGCCAGCTCACCATTAGGGGTCCTCAGCTCCTACAATGAGCAGTTCTTC	CASSPLGVLSSYNEQFF
TRBV2	NA	few	TRBJ2-3	TGTGCCAGCAGAACAGGAAGAGATACGCAGTATTTT	CASRTGRDTQYF
TRBV7-2	NA	few	TRBJ2-7	TGTGCCAGCAGGCCTCACAGGGCTACCTACGAGCAGTACTTC	CASRPHRATYEQYF
TRBV28	TRBD2	NA	TRBJ2-1	TGTGCCAGCAGTTTGGGACAGGGGGGACTAGCGGGAGGGCAGGAGCAGTTCTTC	CASSLGQGGLAGGQEQFF
TRBV5-4	NA	NA	TRBJ2-7	TGTGCCAGCAGCTTGGAACCCGCGGGAATTACCTACGAGCAGTACTTC	CASSLEPAGITYEQYF
TRBV5-1	NA	NA	TRBJ2-2	TGCGCCAGCAGCTTGTCTATAGGGGCCGGGGAGCTGTTTTTT	CASSLSIGAGELFF
TRBV7-2	TRBD1	NA	TRBJ1-1	TGTGCCAGCAGTATAGAACAGGGGGCAAGGACTGAAGCTTTCTTT	CASSIEQGARTEAFF
TRBV28	NA	NA	TRBJ2-3	TGTGCCAGCAGTTTGAGAGGGTTCGACGGGGCTAGCGGCACAGATACGCAGTATTTT	CASSLRGFDGASGTDTQYF
TRBV5-4	TRBD1	NA	TRBJ2-1	TGTGCCATCAACCTCCGGGACAGGGTGAGGAATGAGCAGTTCTTC	CAINLRDRVRNEQFF
TRBV20-1	NA	few	TRBJ1-1	TGCAGTGCTAACTCCGGGATACAAGCTTTCTTT	CSANSGIQAFF
TRBV6-6	NA	NA	TRBJ1-1	TGTGCCAGCAGCCAACAGGCAGGGAACACTGAAGCTTTCTTT	CASSQQAGNTEAFF
TRBV4-3	NA	NA	TRBJ1-2	TGCGCCAGCAGCCCTACAATACAGGGTAACTATGGCTACACCTTC	CASSPTIQGNYGYTF
TRBV19	TRBD1	NA	TRBJ1-6	TGTGCCAGTAGTCCGCGGACAGGGCGGGGGTCACCCCTCCACTTT	CASSPRTGRGSPLHF
TRBV2	NA	NA	TRBJ2-3	TGTGCCAGCAGTCCTAGCGTGAGCACAGATACGCAGTATTTT	CASSPSVSTDTQYF
TRBV9	NA	NA	TRBJ2-7	TGTGCCAGCAGCCCAGGGGGGACTAGGTTCACCTACGAGCAGTACTTC	CASSPGGTRFTYEQYF
TRBV11-3	TRBD2	many	TRBJ2-1	TGTGCCAGCAGCTTAGGTTTACCCGGACTAGCGGGCTCCAATGAGCAGTTCTTC	CASSLGLPGLAGSNEQFF
TRBV6-6	NA	NA	TRBJ1-2	TGTGCCAGCAGCCCCCTGGACAGCTATGGCTACACCTTC	CASSPLDSYGYTF
TRBV30	TRBD2	NA	TRBJ2-2	TGTGCCTGGAGTGTACAGCGACTAGCTGGAAACACCGGGGAGCTGTTTTTT	CAWSVQRLAGNTGELFF
TRBV28	NA	NA	TRBJ1-1	TGTGCCAGCAGTTTACCCCCCCCCGAGACTGAAGCTTTCTTT	CASSLPPPETEAFF
TRBV2	TRBD2	NA	TRBJ2-3	TGTGCCAGCGCTCTAAACCGTAGCGGGGCGATTCATACGCAGTATTTT	CASALNRSGAIHTQYF
TRBV5-6	NA	NA	TRBJ2-1	TGTGCCAGCAGCTTTGGCTCAGGATCCTACAATGAGCAGTTCTTC	CASSFGSGSYNEQFF
TRBV7-9	NA	NA	TRBJ1-1	TGTGCCAGCAGCCAAGGGGCCTCTGAAGCTTTCTTT	CASSQGASEAFF
TRBV5-1	TRBD1	few	TRBJ2-7	TGCGCCAGCAGCCCGGGCGACAGGGATTCCTACGAGCAGTACTTC	CASSPGDRDSYEQYF
TRBV19	TRBD2	NA	TRBJ2-5	TGTGCCAGTAGTATGAAGGCTAGCGGGGGCCCCGGAGAGACCCAGTACTTC	CASSMKASGGPGETQYF
TRBV7-3	NA	NA	TRBJ1-1	TGTGCCAGCAGCTTGTCAGGTGGAGGTGGGACTGAAGCTTTCTTT	CASSLSGGGGTEAFF
TRBV7-2	TRBD1	NA	TRBJ1-5	TGTGCCAGCAGCCGAGTCTCAGGGGGTGATCAGCCCCAGCATTTT	CASSRVSGGDQPQHF
TRBV11-3	NA	NA	TRBJ2-1	TGTGCCAGCAGCTTTAAGGGGAATGAGCAGTTCTTC	CASSFKGNEQFF